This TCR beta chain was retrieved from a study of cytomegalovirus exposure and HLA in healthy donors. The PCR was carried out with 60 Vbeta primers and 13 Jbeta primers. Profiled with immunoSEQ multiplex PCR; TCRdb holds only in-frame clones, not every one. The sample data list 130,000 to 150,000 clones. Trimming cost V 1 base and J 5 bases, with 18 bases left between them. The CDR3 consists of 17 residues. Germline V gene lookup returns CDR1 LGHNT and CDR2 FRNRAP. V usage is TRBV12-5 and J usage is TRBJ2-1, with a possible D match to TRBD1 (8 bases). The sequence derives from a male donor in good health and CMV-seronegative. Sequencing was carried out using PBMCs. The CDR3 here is CASGLGPGGQVNNEQFF. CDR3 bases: TGTGCTAGTGGTTTGGGACCGGGGGGACAGGTAAACAATGAGCAGTTCTTC. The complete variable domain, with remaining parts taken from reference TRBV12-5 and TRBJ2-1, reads DARVTQTPRHKVTEMGQEVTMRCQPILGHNTVFWYRQTMMQGLELLAYFRNRAPLDDSGMPKDRFSAEMPDATLATLKIQPSEPRDSAVYFCASGLGPGGQVNNEQFFGPGTRLTVL.